The rows below give T cell receptor beta chains drawn from one sample of a study of T cells in Graves' hyperthyroidism and ophthalmopathy. TCRdb re-analysed the multiplex PCR reads in MiXCR, keeping a single row per CDR3 protein. The sample lists around 340,000 distinct CDR3 sequences; 15% to 20% were seen once. Input material: blood. The source is a woman aged 45 to 65 with Graves' hyperthyroidism. The CDR3 runs from the conserved cysteine through the conserved F or W. D genes are given only for firm matches. Clone size, where shown, is once, few, many, or a class for clones that have expanded.

V: TRBV7-9; D: .; size: .; J: TRBJ2-1; CDR3: CASSLGGDEFF; DNA: TGTGCCAGCAGCTTAGGGGGTGACGAGTTCTTC
V: TRBV27; D: .; size: .; J: TRBJ2-2; CDR3: CASTPRATNTGELFF; DNA: TGTGCCAGCACACCGCGGGCTACGAACACCGGGGAGCTGTTTTTT
V: TRBV27; D: TRBD2; size: many; J: TRBJ2-3; CDR3: CASRIAGGLDTQYF; DNA: TGTGCCAGCAGAATAGCGGGGGGACTCGATACGCAGTATTTT
V: TRBV4-2; D: TRBD2; size: few; J: TRBJ2-1; CDR3: CASSQEEAGGWDEQFF; DNA: TGTGCCAGCAGCCAAGAGGAAGCGGGAGGTTGGGATGAGCAGTTCTTC
V: TRBV30; D: .; size: many; J: TRBJ2-3; CDR3: CAWSVRSAATQYF; DNA: TGTGCCTGGAGTGTACGGAGTGCGGCTACGCAGTATTTT
V: TRBV4-2; D: .; size: .; J: TRBJ2-3; CDR3: CASSQDSVGGGLTDTQYF; DNA: TGTGCCAGCAGCCAAGATTCCGTGGGGGGGGGCCTCACAGATACGCAGTATTTT
V: TRBV2; D: TRBD1; size: .; J: TRBJ2-1; CDR3: CASSEGGTGPYNEQFF; DNA: TGTGCCAGCAGTGAGGGGGGGACAGGGCCCTACAATGAGCAGTTCTTC
V: TRBV3-1; D: TRBD1; size: many; J: TRBJ2-5; CDR3: CASSQIQGADRETQYF; DNA: TGTGCCAGCAGCCAGATACAGGGGGCCGATAGGGAGACCCAGTACTTC
V: TRBV20-1; D: TRBD2; size: many; J: TRBJ2-7; CDR3: CSASGLAENYEQYF; DNA: TGCAGTGCTAGTGGACTAGCGGAAAATTACGAGCAGTACTTC
V: TRBV12-3/TRBV12-4; D: .; size: .; J: TRBJ1-1; CDR3: CASSFLTAAETEAFF; DNA: TGTGCCAGCAGTTTTCTGACTGCCGCGGAAACTGAAGCTTTCTTT
V: TRBV6-2/TRBV6-3; D: TRBD2; size: few; J: TRBJ2-2; CDR3: CASSYSGITTGELFF; DNA: TGTGCCAGCAGTTATAGCGGGATTACGACCGGGGAGCTGTTTTTT
V: TRBV3-1; D: TRBD2; size: many; J: TRBJ2-1; CDR3: CASSTPSGKYNEQFF; DNA: TGTGCCAGCAGCACCCCCAGCGGGAAGTACAATGAGCAGTTCTTC
V: TRBV28; D: .; size: .; J: TRBJ1-2; CDR3: CASSSLLGYTF; DNA: TGTGCCAGCAGTTCCCTTCTCGGCTACACCTTC
V: TRBV27; D: .; size: few; J: TRBJ1-1; CDR3: CASRIQGEEAFF; DNA: TGTGCCAGCAGAATACAGGGTGAAGAAGCTTTCTTT
V: TRBV2; D: .; size: many; J: TRBJ2-3; CDR3: CASGTGSGDTQYF; DNA: TGTGCCAGCGGAACAGGGTCGGGAGATACGCAGTATTTT
V: TRBV4-2; D: .; size: few; J: TRBJ2-2; CDR3: CASGGGSTGELFF; DNA: TGTGCCAGTGGGGGGGGCTCCACCGGGGAGCTGTTTTTT
V: TRBV20-1; D: TRBD2; size: many; J: TRBJ2-3; CDR3: CSARDFLAGGPDTQYF; DNA: TGCAGTGCTAGAGATTTTCTAGCGGGAGGTCCAGATACGCAGTATTTT
V: TRBV4-1; D: TRBD1; size: .; J: TRBJ1-3; CDR3: CASSQEGTGGNTIYF; DNA: TGCGCCAGCAGCCAAGAAGGGACAGGGGGGAACACCATATATTTT
V: TRBV27; D: TRBD1; size: many; J: TRBJ1-5; CDR3: CASSPQLDRGDQPQHF; DNA: TGTGCCAGCAGTCCCCAACTCGACAGGGGGGATCAGCCCCAGCATTTT
V: TRBV9; D: TRBD2; size: .; J: TRBJ2-3; CDR3: CASSVGISGGDTQYF; DNA: TGTGCCAGCAGCGTAGGGATTAGCGGGGGAGATACGCAGTATTTT
V: TRBV2; D: .; size: few; J: TRBJ1-2; CDR3: CASSLTGKANYGYTF; DNA: TGTGCCAGCAGTCTTACAGGAAAGGCTAACTATGGCTACACCTTC
V: TRBV3-1; D: .; size: many; J: TRBJ1-1; CDR3: CASSQGEDSRAFF; DNA: TGTGCCAGCAGCCAAGGAGAGGACAGTAGAGCTTTCTTT
V: TRBV2; D: TRBD2; size: many; J: TRBJ2-3; CDR3: CASSEGQRGHTQYF; DNA: TGTGCCAGCAGTGAAGGCCAGCGGGGGCATACGCAGTATTTT
V: TRBV7-9; D: .; size: .; J: TRBJ1-2; CDR3: CASSLAGEGYTF; DNA: TGTGCCAGCAGCTTAGCGGGGGAAGGCTACACCTTC
V: TRBV5-1; D: TRBD1; size: few; J: TRBJ2-2; CDR3: CASSPGTENTGELFF; DNA: TGCGCCAGCAGCCCCGGGACAGAAAACACCGGGGAGCTGTTTTTT
V: TRBV18; D: TRBD2; size: .; J: TRBJ2-5; CDR3: CASSPSGGVRETQYF; DNA: TGTGCCAGCTCACCGTCCGGGGGGGTGCGAGAGACCCAGTACTTC
V: TRBV9; D: .; size: few; J: TRBJ2-3; CDR3: CASSVEGGSTDTQYF; DNA: TGTGCCAGCAGCGTAGAAGGTGGTAGCACAGATACGCAGTATTTT
V: TRBV5-5; D: TRBD2; size: few; J: TRBJ2-7; CDR3: CASSPTGSGSMEVQYF; DNA: TGTGCCAGCAGCCCAACAGGTAGCGGGAGTATGGAGGTGCAGTACTTC
V: TRBV19; D: .; size: few; J: TRBJ2-3; CDR3: CASSIQSTDTQYF; DNA: TGTGCCAGTAGTATACAGAGCACAGATACGCAGTATTTT
V: TRBV2; D: TRBD1; size: once; J: TRBJ1-2; CDR3: CASSEARTGVGYTF; DNA: TGTGCCAGCAGTGAAGCGCGCACAGGGGTGGGCTACACCTTC
V: TRBV3-1; D: .; size: few; J: TRBJ2-7; CDR3: CASSQARIGSHSYEQYF; DNA: TGTGCCAGCAGCCAAGCTCGCATCGGATCCCACTCCTACGAGCAGTACTTC
V: TRBV29-1; D: TRBD2; size: many; J: TRBJ2-1; CDR3: CSVDTGTSGYNEQFF; DNA: TGCAGCGTTGACACCGGGACTAGCGGCTACAATGAGCAGTTCTTC
V: TRBV6-1; D: .; size: many; J: TRBJ2-3; CDR3: CASSSRPGQSTDTQYF; DNA: TGTGCCAGCAGTTCTCGGCCGGGACAAAGCACAGATACGCAGTATTTT
V: TRBV12-3/TRBV12-4; D: .; size: many; J: TRBJ2-1; CDR3: CASSLGRNEQFF; DNA: TGTGCCAGCAGCTTAGGTCGGAATGAGCAGTTCTTC
V: TRBV2; D: .; size: many; J: TRBJ1-4; CDR3: CASELQKTTNEKLFF; DNA: TGTGCCAGCGAATTACAGAAAACAACTAATGAAAAACTGTTTTTT
V: TRBV3-1; D: .; size: .; J: TRBJ1-5; CDR3: CASSSQGRNQPQHF; DNA: TGTGCCAGCAGTTCGCAGGGGAGAAATCAGCCCCAGCATTTT
V: TRBV4-1; D: .; size: .; J: TRBJ1-2; CDR3: CASSPQELFYTF; DNA: TGCGCCAGCAGCCCCCAGGAATTATTCTACACCTTC
V: TRBV20-1; D: TRBD2; size: many; J: TRBJ2-1; CDR3: CSARLAGDYNEQFF; DNA: TGCAGTGCTAGGCTAGCGGGAGACTACAATGAGCAGTTCTTC
V: TRBV5-1; D: TRBD1; size: many; J: TRBJ2-1; CDR3: CASTRDRGLSYNEQFF; DNA: TGCGCCAGCACCAGGGACAGGGGTCTATCCTACAATGAGCAGTTCTTC
V: TRBV7-9; D: .; size: few; J: TRBJ2-3; CDR3: CASSFIPRDYTQYF; DNA: TGTGCCAGCAGCTTCATCCCCCGGGACTATACGCAGTATTTT
V: TRBV6-5; D: TRBD2; size: .; J: TRBJ2-2; CDR3: CASSYFDGGADTGELFF; DNA: TGTGCCAGCAGTTATTTCGACGGGGGGGCCGACACCGGGGAGCTGTTTTTT
V: TRBV2; D: TRBD1; size: .; J: TRBJ1-3; CDR3: CASSWDRGSGNTIYF; DNA: TGTGCCAGCAGCTGGGACAGAGGCTCTGGAAACACCATATATTTT
V: TRBV9; D: .; size: many; J: TRBJ1-1; CDR3: CASSFSAMNTEAFF; DNA: TGTGCCAGCAGTTTCTCCGCCATGAACACTGAAGCTTTCTTT
V: TRBV5-6; D: TRBD1; size: many; J: TRBJ1-1; CDR3: CASSLEDRGTEAFF; DNA: TGTGCCAGCAGCTTGGAGGACAGGGGCACTGAAGCTTTCTTT